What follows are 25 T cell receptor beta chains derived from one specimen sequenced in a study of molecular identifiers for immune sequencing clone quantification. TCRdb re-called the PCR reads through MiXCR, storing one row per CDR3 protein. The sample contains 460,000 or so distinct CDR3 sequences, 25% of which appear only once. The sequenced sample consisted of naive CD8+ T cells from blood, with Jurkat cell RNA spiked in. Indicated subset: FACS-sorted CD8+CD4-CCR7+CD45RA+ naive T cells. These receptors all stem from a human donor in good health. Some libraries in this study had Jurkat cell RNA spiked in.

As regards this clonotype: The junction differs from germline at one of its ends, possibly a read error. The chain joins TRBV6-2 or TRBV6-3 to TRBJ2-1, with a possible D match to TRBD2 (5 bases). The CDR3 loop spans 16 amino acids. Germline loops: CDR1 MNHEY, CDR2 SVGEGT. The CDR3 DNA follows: TGTGCCGGCAGTTACTTCTTGGGAACTAGTAACAATGAGCAGTTCTTC. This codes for CAGSYFLGTSNNEQFF.

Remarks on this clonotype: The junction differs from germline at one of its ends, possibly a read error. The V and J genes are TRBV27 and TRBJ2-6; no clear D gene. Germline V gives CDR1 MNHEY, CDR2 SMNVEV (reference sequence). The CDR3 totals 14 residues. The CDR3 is CAGSQYSGANVLTF. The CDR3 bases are TGTGCCGGCAGCCAATACTCTGGGGCCAACGTCCTGACTTTC.

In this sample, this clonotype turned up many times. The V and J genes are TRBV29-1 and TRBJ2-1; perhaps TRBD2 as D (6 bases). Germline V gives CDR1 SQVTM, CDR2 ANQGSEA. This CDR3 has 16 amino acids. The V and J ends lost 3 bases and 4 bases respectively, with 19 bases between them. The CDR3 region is CSVDWYPSAIYNEQFF. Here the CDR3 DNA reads TGCAGCGTTGATTGGTATCCTAGCGCAATTTACAATGAGCAGTTCTTC.

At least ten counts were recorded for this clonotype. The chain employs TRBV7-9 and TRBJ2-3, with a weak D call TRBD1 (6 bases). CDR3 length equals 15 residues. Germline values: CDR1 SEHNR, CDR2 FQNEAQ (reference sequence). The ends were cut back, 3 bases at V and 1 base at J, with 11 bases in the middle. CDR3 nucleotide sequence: TGTGCCAGCAGCTTTTCCAGGGGAGGCACAGATACGCAGTATTTT. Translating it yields CASSFSRGGTDTQYF. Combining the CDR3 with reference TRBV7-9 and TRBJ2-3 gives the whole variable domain DTGVSQNPRHKITKRGQNVTFRCDPISEHNRLYWYRQTLGQGPEFLTYFQNEAQLEKSRLLSDRFSAERPKGSFSTLEIQRTEQGDSAMYLCASSFSRGGTDTQYFGPGTRLTVL.

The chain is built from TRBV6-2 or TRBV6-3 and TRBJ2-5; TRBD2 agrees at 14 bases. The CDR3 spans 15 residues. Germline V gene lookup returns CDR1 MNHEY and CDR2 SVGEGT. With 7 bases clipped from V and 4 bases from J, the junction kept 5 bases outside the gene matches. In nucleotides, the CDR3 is TGTGCCAGCACCAGACTAGCGGGAGGGCCAGAGACCCAGTACTTC. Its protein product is CASTRLAGGPETQYF.

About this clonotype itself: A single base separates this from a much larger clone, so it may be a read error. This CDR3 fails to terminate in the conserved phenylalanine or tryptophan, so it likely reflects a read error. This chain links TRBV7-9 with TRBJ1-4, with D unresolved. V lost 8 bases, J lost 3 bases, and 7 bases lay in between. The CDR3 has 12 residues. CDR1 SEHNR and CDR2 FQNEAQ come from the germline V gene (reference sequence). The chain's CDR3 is CASRQANEKLFL. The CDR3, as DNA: TGTGCCAGCCGGCAGGCTAATGAAAAACTGTTTCTT.

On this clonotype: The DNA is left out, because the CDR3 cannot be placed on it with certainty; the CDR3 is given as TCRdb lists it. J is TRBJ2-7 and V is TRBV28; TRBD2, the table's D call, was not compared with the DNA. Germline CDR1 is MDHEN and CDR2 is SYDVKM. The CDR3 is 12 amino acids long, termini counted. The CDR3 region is CASSLVAGGAYF.

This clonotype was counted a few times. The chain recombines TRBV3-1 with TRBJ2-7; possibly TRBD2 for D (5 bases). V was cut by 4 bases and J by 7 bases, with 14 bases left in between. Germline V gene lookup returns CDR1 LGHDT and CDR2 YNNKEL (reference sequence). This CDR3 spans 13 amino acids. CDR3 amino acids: CASSRRGAGEQYF. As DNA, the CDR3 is TGTGCCAGCAGCCGCCGGGGAGCTGGGGAGCAGTACTTC.

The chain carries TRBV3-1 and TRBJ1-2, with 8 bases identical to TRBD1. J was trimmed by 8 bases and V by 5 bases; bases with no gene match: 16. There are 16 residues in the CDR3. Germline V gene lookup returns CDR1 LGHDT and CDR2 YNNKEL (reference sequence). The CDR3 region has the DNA TGTGCCAGCAGCGTACATACAGGGGGATCTTTCGGAGGCTACACCTTC. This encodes CASSVHTGGSFGGYTF.

The CDR3 DNA reads as TGTGCCAGCAGTTACAACGGCGGTTCCAATCAGCCCCAGCATTTT. This translates into CASSYNGGSNQPQHF. The chain couples TRBV6-6 to TRBJ1-5; the D is unclear. This CDR3 comprises 15 residues. Germline CDR1 and CDR2: MNHNY and SVGAGI (reference sequence). Trimming took 2 bases from V and 3 from J, leaving 11 bases between them.

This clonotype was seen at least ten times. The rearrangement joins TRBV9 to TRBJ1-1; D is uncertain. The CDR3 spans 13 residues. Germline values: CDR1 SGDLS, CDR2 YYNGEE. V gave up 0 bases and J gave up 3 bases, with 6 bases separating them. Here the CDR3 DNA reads TGTGCCAGCAGCGTAGAAGGGCACACTGAAGCTTTCTTT. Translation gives CASSVEGHTEAFF.

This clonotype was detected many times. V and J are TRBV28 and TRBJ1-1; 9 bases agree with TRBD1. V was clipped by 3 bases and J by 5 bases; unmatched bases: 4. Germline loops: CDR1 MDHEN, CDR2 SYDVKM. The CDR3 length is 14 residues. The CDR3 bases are TGTGCCAGCAGTTTTATACAGGGGGCGACTGAAGCTTTCTTT. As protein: CASSFIQGATEAFF.

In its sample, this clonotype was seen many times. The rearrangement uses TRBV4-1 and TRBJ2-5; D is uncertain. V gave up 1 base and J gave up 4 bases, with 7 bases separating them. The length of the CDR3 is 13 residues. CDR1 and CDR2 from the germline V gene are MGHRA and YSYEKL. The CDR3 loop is CASSQVVPETQYF. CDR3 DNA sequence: TGCGCCAGCAGCCAAGTCGTTCCAGAGACCCAGTACTTC.

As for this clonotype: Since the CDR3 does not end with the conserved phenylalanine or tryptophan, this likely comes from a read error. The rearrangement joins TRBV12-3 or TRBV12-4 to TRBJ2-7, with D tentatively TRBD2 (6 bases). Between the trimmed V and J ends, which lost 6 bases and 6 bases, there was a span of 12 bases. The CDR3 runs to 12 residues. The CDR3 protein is CASSQAGVEQYY. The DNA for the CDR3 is TGTGCCAGCAGCCAAGCGGGTGTCGAGCAGTACTAC.

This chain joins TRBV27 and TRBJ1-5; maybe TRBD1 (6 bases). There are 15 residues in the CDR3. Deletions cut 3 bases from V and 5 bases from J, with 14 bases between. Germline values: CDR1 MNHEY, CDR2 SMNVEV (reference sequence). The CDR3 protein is CASSLTTGQDQPQHF. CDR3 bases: TGTGCCAGCAGTTTGACGACAGGTCAAGATCAGCCCCAGCATTTT.

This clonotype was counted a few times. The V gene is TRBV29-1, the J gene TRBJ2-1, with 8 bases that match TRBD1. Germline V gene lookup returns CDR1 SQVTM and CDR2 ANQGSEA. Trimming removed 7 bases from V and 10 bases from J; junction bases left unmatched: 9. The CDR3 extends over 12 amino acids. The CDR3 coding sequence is TGCAGCGCCCGGACAGGGCTGGAGGAGCAGTTCTTC. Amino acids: CSARTGLEEQFF.

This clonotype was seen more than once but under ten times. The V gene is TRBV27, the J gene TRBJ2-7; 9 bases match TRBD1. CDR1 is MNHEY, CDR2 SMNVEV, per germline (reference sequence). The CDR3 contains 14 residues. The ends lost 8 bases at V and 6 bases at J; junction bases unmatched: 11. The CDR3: CASGTGTGYVEQYF. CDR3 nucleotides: TGTGCCAGCGGTACGGGGACAGGGTACGTCGAGCAGTACTTC.

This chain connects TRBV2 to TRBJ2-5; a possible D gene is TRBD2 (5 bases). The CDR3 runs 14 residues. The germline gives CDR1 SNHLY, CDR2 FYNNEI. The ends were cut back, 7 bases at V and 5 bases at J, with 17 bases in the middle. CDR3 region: CASNHPRGRETQYF. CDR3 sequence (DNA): TGTGCCAGCAATCACCCCCGGGGTAGGGAGACCCAGTACTTC.

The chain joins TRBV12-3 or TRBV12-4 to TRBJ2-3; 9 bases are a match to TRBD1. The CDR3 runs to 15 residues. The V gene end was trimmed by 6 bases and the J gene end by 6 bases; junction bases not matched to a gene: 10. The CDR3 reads CASSPAGQGPDTQYF. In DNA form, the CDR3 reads TGTGCCAGCAGCCCAGCAGGACAGGGGCCGGATACGCAGTATTTT.

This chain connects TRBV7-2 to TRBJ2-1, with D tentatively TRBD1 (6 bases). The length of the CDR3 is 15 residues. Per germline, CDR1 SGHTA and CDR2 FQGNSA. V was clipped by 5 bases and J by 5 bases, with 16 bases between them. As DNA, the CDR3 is TGTGCCAGCAGCATAGTACAGGGACCCAACAATGAGCAGTTCTTC. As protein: CASSIVQGPNNEQFF.

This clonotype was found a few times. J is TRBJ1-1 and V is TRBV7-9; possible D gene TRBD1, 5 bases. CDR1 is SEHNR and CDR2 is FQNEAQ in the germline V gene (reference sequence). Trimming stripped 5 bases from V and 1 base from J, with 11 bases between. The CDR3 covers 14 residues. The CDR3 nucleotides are TGTGCCAGCAGCCCGACAGACCCGAACACTGAAGCTTTCTTT. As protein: CASSPTDPNTEAFF.

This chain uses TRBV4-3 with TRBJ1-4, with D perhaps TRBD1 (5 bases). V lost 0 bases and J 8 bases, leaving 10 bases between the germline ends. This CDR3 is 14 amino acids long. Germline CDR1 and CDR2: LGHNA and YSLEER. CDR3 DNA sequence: TGCGCCAGCAGCCAAGATTCCAGGGAAGAAAAACTGTTTTTT. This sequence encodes CASSQDSREEKLFF.

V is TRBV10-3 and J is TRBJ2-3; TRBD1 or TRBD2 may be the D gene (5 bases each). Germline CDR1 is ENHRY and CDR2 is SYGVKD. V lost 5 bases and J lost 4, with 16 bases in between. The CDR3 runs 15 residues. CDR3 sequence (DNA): TGTGCCATCAGTTACGGAGGCAGGGCGCCAGATACGCAGTATTTT. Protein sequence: CAISYGGRAPDTQYF.

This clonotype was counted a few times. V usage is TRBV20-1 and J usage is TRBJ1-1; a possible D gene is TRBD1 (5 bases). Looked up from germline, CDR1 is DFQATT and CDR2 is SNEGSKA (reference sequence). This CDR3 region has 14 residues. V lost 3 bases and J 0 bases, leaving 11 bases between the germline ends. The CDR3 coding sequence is TGCAGTGCTAGTGGTGGGGGGATGAACACTGAAGCTTTCTTT. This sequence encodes CSASGGGMNTEAFF.

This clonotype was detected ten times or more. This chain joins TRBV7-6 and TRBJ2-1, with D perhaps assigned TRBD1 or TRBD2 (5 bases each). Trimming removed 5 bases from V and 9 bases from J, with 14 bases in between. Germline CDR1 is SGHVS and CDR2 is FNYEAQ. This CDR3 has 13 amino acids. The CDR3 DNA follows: TGTGCCAGCAGCCCCCCGTCGGGGACTGAGCAGTTCTTC. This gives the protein CASSPPSGTEQFF.